This T cell receptor beta chain was sequenced for a study of beta chain features in type 1 diabetes. The CDR3 extends over 15 amino acids. V lost 2 bases to trimming and J lost 7 bases; unmatched junction nucleotides: 9. Germline V gene lookup returns CDR1 SGDLS and CDR2 YYNGEE. There are a few counts of this clone. Distinct nucleotide sequences in the sample also encode this CDR3. Expressed TCRB transcripts were sequenced because the isolated RNA had all been reverse transcribed beforehand. Sequencing used immunoSEQ multiplex PCR; TCRdb keeps in-frame clones, though not all of them. The sample lists fewer than 550,000 clones, 11% occurring once.

Sequencing was carried out using naive CD4+ T cells from blood. V gene TRBV9 combines with J gene TRBJ2-1, with TRBD2 matching 7 bases. This sequence was found in a woman between 18 and 29 years old in good health. CDR3 protein: CASSVGLAGANEQFF. CDR3 nucleotide sequence: TGTGCCAGCAGCGTGGGACTTGCGGGAGCAAATGAGCAGTTCTTC.